The present TCR beta chain was sequenced within a study of T cells after yellow fever vaccination. One entry per CDR3 protein, called by TCRdb with MiXCR from the 5' RACE reads. Among about 340,000 distinct CDR3 sequences listed, around 13% were seen once. With 6 bases removed from V and 1 base from J, the gap between germline ends came to 10 bases. Germline V gene sequence: CDR1 SGHTA, CDR2 FQGNSA. This CDR3 spans 15 amino acids. This clonotype was detected many times. The gene calls are TRBV7-2 and TRBJ2-6; D is possibly TRBD1 (5 bases). The source was CD4+ T cells sorted from PBMCs, collected 15 days after the yellow fever booster vaccination. The TCR sequence derives from a man younger than 35 who received the YFV17D yellow fever vaccine. In nucleotides, the CDR3 is TGTGCCAGCAGTACCTCAGGGTCTGGGGCCAACGTCCTGACTTTC. It codes for CASSTSGSGANVLTF.